These T cell receptor beta chains were read from a single sample in a study of blood T cell repertoires in COVID-19. Profiling relied on immunoSEQ multiplex PCR, and the TCRdb table lists in-frame clones only, not all of them. The sample consists of roughly 200,000 clones, about 85% of them appearing once. The specimen sequenced was PBMCs or T cells enriched from blood (not recorded which). The receptors here all came from a man in his forties or fifties who had recovered from COVID-19. Both conserved end residues are part of each CDR3.

V gene	CDR3 protein
TRBV19	CASSPWRSEQFF
TRBV7-9	CASSLDSGRGNSYEQYF
TRBV5-4	CASSLRGDSYEQYF
TRBV7-2	CASSLSGVISYEQYF
TRBV28	CASSFVGDRVNYGYTF
TRBV28	CASSIGQNTEAFF
TRBV11-2	CASSLGSSEQYF
TRBV27	CASSARGTEAFF
TRBV5-1	CASSSGTGNLDSPLHF
TRBV30	CAWGRLAGGANEQFF
TRBV6-1	CASSEGLAYNEQFF
TRBV24-1	CATSEDSYTTQYF
TRBV13	CASSLGAAGVGNIQYF
TRBV19	CATADSPSGANVLTF
TRBV3-1/TRBV3-2	CASSPGTAGVYEQYF
TRBV3-1/TRBV3-2	CASSQGRNYGYTF
TRBV5-1	CASAGAENYEQYF
TRBV7-9	CASSFPTQRTGDSYEQYF
TRBV24-1	CATSDCAIPGLAGVTYEQYF
TRBV7-9	CASTISIAAGEYEQFF
TRBV6-4	CASRRGQGATDTQYF
TRBV30	CAWSVDSYGYTF
TRBV7-9	CASSLWQGNRNEQFF
TRBV5-1	CASSSARGPEQYF
TRBV3-1/TRBV3-2	CASSQEGLSRAQYF
TRBV13	CASSLGAQPQHF
TRBV5-8	CASSWGQGATDTQYF
TRBV19	CATSSPGGAGAEAFF
TRBV9	CASSADSTRAGELFF